This TCR beta chain was documented in a study of shared clonotypes between healthy human individuals. Study results and limitations: Rarefaction gave evidence that sorted-subset sequencing remained incomplete despite large depth.

Over several immunoSEQ plates, each subset's genomic DNA was distributed in even portions. Some clones are missing from TCRdb's copy, which holds only in-frame ones; the method was immunoSEQ multiplex PCR. The sample shows approximately 2,200,000 clones, around 93% of them seen only once. This CDR3 spans 13 amino acids. CDR1 and CDR2 from the germline V gene are SSHAT and FNYEAQ (reference sequence). V gave up 5 bases and J gave up 12 bases, with 17 bases separating them. A note on this clone: What it binds is not known.

It was CD45RO-negative cells, positively selected for CCR7, that made up naive CD8 cells, with terminally differentiated effector memory CD45RA+ cells excluded. The genes are TRBV7-7 and TRBJ2-1; either TRBD1 or TRBD2 may fit D (5 bases each). The sequence came from a man between 18 and 29 years old in good health. Some clones in this sample may be carry-over from other donors' samples. What was sequenced was naive CD8+ T cells from PBMCs. The CDR3 region is CASSPGPQRMQFF. The CDR3 nucleotides are TGTGCCAGCAGCCCAGGGCCTCAGCGGATGCAGTTCTTC.